Presented here are 31 T cell receptor beta chains from one specimen sequenced in a study of siplizumab effects on memory and regulatory T cells. Sequencing was performed with immunoSEQ multiplex PCR; in TCRdb, only in-frame clones are kept and a portion is missing. The table has approximately 94,000 clones, 94% seen once. Material: non-Treg CD4+ T cells sorted from blood. The origin of the receptors is a human donor in good health.

The chain combines TRBV9 with TRBJ1-1; maybe TRBD1 (6 bases). Trimming stripped 4 bases from V and 2 bases from J, with 12 bases between. The germline gives CDR1 SGDLS, CDR2 YYNGEE. This CDR3 is built from 14 residues. The CDR3 coding sequence is TGTGCCAGCAGCCCACAGGGTACTAACACTGAAGCTTTCTTT. Translating gives CASSPQGTNTEAFF. The entire variable domain, with the rest obtained from reference TRBV9 and TRBJ1-1, is as follows: DSGVTQTPKHLITATGQRVTLRCSPRSGDLSVYWYQQSLDQGLQFLIQYYNGEERAKGNILERFSAQQFPDLHSELNLSSLELGDSALYFCASSPQGTNTEAFFGQGTRLTVV.

The rearrangement joins TRBV7-9 to TRBJ2-5, with no clear D. The V end lost 2 bases, the J end lost 1 base, and 8 bases lay between the germline ends. Germline CDR1 reads SEHNR; CDR2 reads FQNEAQ (reference sequence). The CDR3 is 14 residues long. In DNA, the CDR3 is TGTGCCAGCAGCTTACGTACTACCCAAGAGACCCAGTACTTC. Protein sequence: CASSLRTTQETQYF.

V gene TRBV19 combines with J gene TRBJ1-1; TRBD1 matches 8 bases. Losses at the gene ends were 6 bases for V and 4 bases for J; bases not matched to a gene: 4. Germline V gene data show CDR1 as LNHDA and CDR2 as SQIVND (reference sequence). CDR3 size: 13 residues. The DNA of the CDR3 is TGTGCCAGTAGCCCACAGGGGGTCACTGAAGCTTTCTTT. Protein: CASSPQGVTEAFF.

The chain uses TRBV7-6 and TRBJ2-3; a weak D match, TRBD1 (5 bases). This CDR3 contains 15 residues. Germline CDR1 and CDR2: SGHVS and FNYEAQ. Between the trimmed V and J ends, which lost 5 bases and 2 bases, there was a span of 14 bases. The CDR3 sequence is CASSLKQGYTDTQYF. For the CDR3, the DNA is TGTGCCAGCAGCCTAAAGCAGGGATACACAGATACGCAGTATTTT.

This chain joins TRBV7-2 and TRBJ2-1; weak D call: TRBD2 (6 bases). Germline CDR1 and CDR2: SGHTA and FQGNSA. Trimming stripped 5 bases from V and 3 bases from J, with 14 bases between. This CDR3 spans 15 amino acids. The CDR3 nucleotides are TGTGCCAGCAGCACCCAAGGGCGGGGCTACAATGAGCAGTTCTTC. This translates into CASSTQGRGYNEQFF.

The chain is built from TRBV7-3 and TRBJ2-5; 12 bases are a match to TRBD2. Germline assignment: CDR1 SGHTA and CDR2 FQGTGA. After removal of 5 bases from V and 5 bases from J, the junction contained 6 bases not matched to a gene. The length of the CDR3 is 15 residues. CDR3: CASSPTSGSAETQYF. CDR3 sequence (DNA): TGTGCCAGCAGCCCGACTAGCGGGAGTGCTGAGACCCAGTACTTC.

The V and J genes are TRBV11-3 and TRBJ1-1; tentatively, D is TRBD1 (5 bases). CDR1 and CDR2 (germline): SGHNT, YENEEA. The length of the CDR3 is 14 residues. Deletions cut 5 bases from V and 3 bases from J, with 13 bases between. CDR3 DNA sequence: TGTGCCAGCAGCGTGAGAGGGGATGACACTGAAGCTTTCTTT. Its translation is CASSVRGDDTEAFF. Drawing the rest from reference TRBV11-3 and TRBJ1-1, the complete variable domain is EAGVVQSPRYKIIEKKQPVAFWCNPISGHNTLYWYLQNLGQGPELLIRYENEEAVDDSQLPKDRFSAERLKGVDSTLKIQPAELGDSAVYLCASSVRGDDTEAFFGQGTRLTVV.

Comment on this clone: An end of the junction differs from the germline gene, which may be a read error. The V and J genes are TRBV7-3 and TRBJ2-1; TRBD2 matches 13 bases. Germline V gene sequence: CDR1 SGHTA, CDR2 FQGTGA. The CDR3 runs to 13 residues. Here the CDR3 DNA reads TGTGCCATTCGGACTAGCGGGAGTACGTCGTTGATCTTC. It is translated as CAIRTSGSTSLIF.

This sequence joins TRBV5-1 and TRBJ2-7; TRBD1 is a possible D gene (6 bases). The CDR3 is 15 residues long. The germline V and J ends were trimmed by 5 bases and 0 bases, with 15 bases remaining between them. Germline-derived CDR1 and CDR2 are SGHRS and YFSETQ. This CDR3 is CASRLNQGSSYEQYF. The CDR3 DNA reads TGCGCCAGCAGACTGAACCAGGGGAGCTCCTACGAGCAGTACTTC.

J is TRBJ2-5 and V is TRBV6-5, with a weak D call TRBD1 (6 bases). The V gene lost 5 bases and the J gene lost 1 base, with 8 bases spanning the gap. The CDR3 contains 13 residues. CDR1 MNHEY and CDR2 SVGAGI come from the germline V gene. CDR3 coding DNA: TGTGCCAGCAGTAGAGGGGGCCAAGAGACCCAGTACTTC. Translating gives CASSRGGQETQYF.

This clone was counted once. V and J are TRBV15 and TRBJ2-3, with D maybe TRBD2 (6 bases). Germline V gives CDR1 LNHNV, CDR2 YYDKDF (reference sequence). The CDR3 is made up of 15 amino acids. Trimming pared 5 bases from V and 0 bases from J, leaving 12 bases between. CDR3 DNA sequence: TGTGCCACCAGCGCTAGCGATCCCAGCACAGATACGCAGTATTTT. As protein: CATSASDPSTDTQYF.

The gene calls are TRBV7-3 and TRBJ2-3; D is undetermined. Germline V gives CDR1 SGHTA, CDR2 FQGTGA. Trimming cost V 0 bases and J 4 bases, with 8 bases left between them. There are 14 residues in the CDR3. As DNA, the CDR3 is TGTGCCAGCAGCTTAACCGGCTTGGCAGATACGCAGTATTTT. Its protein is CASSLTGLADTQYF.

The gene calls are TRBV6-5 and TRBJ2-7; 8 bases match TRBD1. The CDR3 is 16 amino acids. Looked up from germline, CDR1 is MNHEY and CDR2 is SVGAGI. The V gene end was trimmed by 4 bases and the J gene end by 2 bases; junction bases not matched to a gene: 10. CDR3 loop: CASSFQSGTGAYEQYF. CDR3 sequence (DNA): TGTGCCAGCAGTTTTCAATCCGGGACAGGAGCCTACGAGCAGTACTTC.

The chain uses TRBV27 and TRBJ2-2; 9 bases agree with TRBD2. The CDR3 length is 17 residues. V lost 4 bases and J lost 4; bases outside the gene matches: 10. Per germline, CDR1 MNHEY and CDR2 SMNVEV (reference sequence). The CDR3 DNA sequence: TGTGCCAGCAGTTATTTAGGCGGGAGGGCGAGCACCGGGGAGCTGTTTTTT. Its protein is CASSYLGGRASTGELFF.

This chain uses TRBV7-9 with TRBJ2-7; TRBD1 matches at 10 bases. Germline loops: CDR1 SEHNR, CDR2 FQNEAQ (reference sequence). CDR3 length: 15 amino acids. V shed 1 base, J shed 5 bases, and the junction held 5 bases outside the gene matches. In nucleotides, the CDR3 is TGTGCCAGCAGCTTAGGGACAGGGGGTCGCGACGAGCAGTACTTC. It codes for CASSLGTGGRDEQYF.

V gene TRBV27 combines with J gene TRBJ2-1; 7 bases agree with TRBD1. With 5 bases clipped from V and 2 bases from J, the junction kept 6 bases outside the gene matches. CDR3 length equals 15 residues. Germline V gives CDR1 MNHEY, CDR2 SMNVEV (reference sequence). CDR3 bases: TGTGCCAGCAGTCTGGGACAGCTAACCTACAATGAGCAGTTCTTC. Translation gives CASSLGQLTYNEQFF.

The chain has TRBV7-2 and TRBJ2-2, with D perhaps matching TRBD1 (5 bases). V lost 5 bases and J lost 6, with 13 bases in between. The CDR3 contains 14 residues. Germline assignment: CDR1 SGHTA and CDR2 FQGNSA. The CDR3 sequence: CASSVQASPGELFF. In DNA, the CDR3 is TGTGCCAGCAGCGTACAGGCGAGCCCCGGGGAGCTGTTTTTT.

This rearrangement joins TRBV5-4 to TRBJ2-3; TRBD1 aligns across 8 bases. This CDR3 is 18 amino acids long. The V and J ends lost 2 bases and 1 base, in that order; junction bases with no gene match: 12. Per the germline V gene, CDR1 is SGHNT and CDR2 is YYREEE (reference sequence). The CDR3 DNA sequence: TGTGCCAGCAGCTTAGACCTTAAGTTGACAGGGGGCACAGATACGCAGTATTTT. Its protein is CASSLDLKLTGGTDTQYF.

About this clone itself: A junction end diverges from the germline sequence, so it may reflect a read error. The rearrangement uses TRBV11-2 and TRBJ2-7, with 7 bases lining up with TRBD1. CDR1 and CDR2 (germline): SGHAT, FQNNGV. The CDR3 extends over 13 amino acids. The CDR3 loop is CASRRTGSNEQYF. The DNA for the CDR3 is TGTGCCAGCAGGAGGACAGGCTCCAACGAGCAGTACTTC.

This clone was observed a handful of times. The rearrangement links TRBV6-6 to TRBJ2-7; tentatively, D is TRBD1 or TRBD2 (5 bases each). The V gene lost 5 bases and the J gene lost 4 bases, with 9 bases spanning the gap. This CDR3 spans 12 amino acids. The germline gives CDR1 MNHNY, CDR2 SVGAGI (reference sequence). Written as DNA, the CDR3 is TGTGCCAGCAGTCCCGAGGGGTACGAGCAGTACTTC. Encoded protein: CASSPEGYEQYF.

The chain recombines TRBV7-9 with TRBJ1-1, with D tentatively TRBD1 (5 bases). Germline values: CDR1 SEHNR, CDR2 FQNEAQ (reference sequence). The CDR3 contains 14 residues. The V end lost 6 bases, the J end lost 0 bases, and 11 bases lay between the germline ends. The CDR3 loop is CASSGTQLNTEAFF. DNA of the CDR3: TGTGCCAGCAGTGGGACCCAATTGAACACTGAAGCTTTCTTT.

This clone was observed once. The chain recombines TRBV5-1 with TRBJ2-1; no clear D gene. Germline CDR1 is SGHRS and CDR2 is YFSETQ. The CDR3 sequence is 15 residues long. Trimming removed 0 bases from V and 6 bases from J, with 13 bases in between. The CDR3 DNA reads as TGCGCCAGCAGCTTGGAGGTGGGCGCGGTCAATGAGCAGTTCTTC. Its translation: CASSLEVGAVNEQFF.

With respect to this clone: At one end the junction does not follow the germline gene, possibly because of a read error. The chain uses TRBV7-7 and TRBJ2-3; 10 bases fit TRBD2. In germline, CDR1 is SSHAT, CDR2 FNYEAQ (reference sequence). This CDR3 comprises 21 residues. DNA of the CDR3: TGTGCTAGCAGCGCAGACCCCTTTGCCAGCGGGAGGGTCCTGGGTGGAGATACGCAGTATTTT. Translated, it gives CASSADPFASGRVLGGDTQYF.

V usage is TRBV13 and J usage is TRBJ2-5; the D is unclear. The length of the CDR3 is 15 residues. Germline-derived CDR1 and CDR2 are PRHDT and FYEKMQ (reference sequence). The V and J ends lost 0 bases and 2 bases respectively, with 10 bases between them. The chain's CDR3 is CASSLGGILQETQYF. DNA of the CDR3: TGTGCCAGCAGCTTAGGTGGGATTTTACAAGAGACCCAGTACTTC.

This clone was seen once. The V call is TRBV6-5, the J call TRBJ1-5; D call uncertain. The CDR3 is 15 amino acids. The ends were cut back, 2 bases at V and 5 bases at J, with 13 bases in the middle. The germline V gene encodes CDR1 MNHEY and CDR2 SVGAGI. CDR3 protein: CASSYLAASDQPQHF. As DNA, the CDR3 is TGTGCCAGCAGTTACCTCGCGGCTTCGGATCAGCCCCAGCATTTT.

The chain links TRBV15 to TRBJ1-2; 7 bases are a match to TRBD1. Germline CDR1 LNHNV, CDR2 YYDKDF (reference sequence). The length of the CDR3 is 13 residues. With 2 bases clipped from V and 10 bases from J, the junction kept 7 bases outside the gene matches. The CDR3 loop reads CATSRLITGDYTF. Here the CDR3 DNA reads TGTGCCACCAGCAGACTAATCACAGGGGACTACACCTTC.

The CDR3 DNA reads as TGTGCCTGGAGTACTAGCACCCACTACGAGCAGTACTTC. This sequence encodes CAWSTSTHYEQYF. The gene calls are TRBV30 and TRBJ2-7, with D perhaps matching TRBD2 (6 bases). Trimming cost V 2 bases and J 3 bases, with 11 bases left between them. The CDR3 contains 13 residues. CDR1 and CDR2 (germline): GTSNPN, SVGIG (reference sequence).

This clone was found once. This sequence joins TRBV4-2 and TRBJ2-1; possibly TRBD1 or TRBD2 for D (7 bases each). The length of the CDR3 is 19 residues. Per the germline V gene, CDR1 is LGHNA and CDR2 is YNFKEQ. Trimming took off 2 bases at V and 6 bases at J, with 26 bases between the two ends. CDR3 sequence (DNA): TGTGCCAGCAGCCAAAGGGGGCGGGGCGGGAGTTTTTCGGGCAATGAGCAGTTCTTC. This encodes CASSQRGRGGSFSGNEQFF.

This clone has just one count. The V and J genes are TRBV5-1 and TRBJ2-3; maybe TRBD1 (5 bases). The germline gives CDR1 SGHRS, CDR2 YFSETQ. This CDR3 is built from 15 residues. V was trimmed by 4 bases and J by 5 bases, leaving 17 bases between them. CDR3 region: CASSPDRQAIDTQYF. DNA for the CDR3: TGCGCCAGCAGCCCCGACAGACAAGCTATAGATACGCAGTATTTT.

CDR3 coding DNA: TGTGCCAGCAGCGTATGGACGAGACTCAGATGCAATGAGCAGTTCTTC. Encoded protein: CASSVWTRLRCNEQFF. The chain is built from TRBV9 and TRBJ2-1; no clear D. Between the trimmed V and J ends, which lost 1 base and 6 bases, there was a span of 17 bases. Germline lookup yields CDR1 SGDLS and CDR2 YYNGEE. There are 16 residues in the CDR3.

This clone is a singleton in its sample. The chain is built from TRBV4-2 and TRBJ2-1; 10 positions agree with TRBD2. CDR1 and CDR2 from the germline V gene are LGHNA and YNFKEQ. J lost 10 bases, V lost 1 base, and 7 bases had no gene match. The CDR3 sequence is 15 residues long. DNA of the CDR3: TGTGCCAGCAGCCAAGCTAGCGGGAGTCCTTGGGAGCAGTTCTTC. Residues: CASSQASGSPWEQFF.